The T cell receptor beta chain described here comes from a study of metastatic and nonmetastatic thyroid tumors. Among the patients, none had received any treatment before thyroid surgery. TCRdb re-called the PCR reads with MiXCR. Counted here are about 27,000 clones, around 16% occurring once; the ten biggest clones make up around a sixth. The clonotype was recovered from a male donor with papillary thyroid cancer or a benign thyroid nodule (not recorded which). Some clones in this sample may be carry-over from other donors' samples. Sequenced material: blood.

The CDR3 region is CVISTGPATQYF. The CDR3 DNA reads TGCGTCATCAGCACCGGACCAGCCACGCAGTATTTT. The chain uses TRBV5-1 and TRBJ2-3; D is unresolved. This CDR3 comprises 12 residues. CDR1 and CDR2 (germline): SGHRS, YFSETQ.